This T cell receptor (beta chain) was sequenced in a study of cytomegalovirus exposure and HLA in healthy donors. The study, taken as a whole, reports: Highly shared variants forming one cluster were likely a sequencing artifact.

A multiplex PCR was run with 60 Vbeta primers and 13 Jbeta primers. Profiling relied on immunoSEQ multiplex PCR, and the TCRdb table lists in-frame clones only, not all of them. The sample has about 140,000 clones, around three fifths seen once. The table lists this clone with a count of one. Its antigen is as yet unknown. The source of this sequence is a male donor in good health and CMV-seronegative. Specimen: PBMCs.

The chain's CDR3 is CAWTRRGWEALHF. Here the CDR3 DNA reads TGTGCCTGGACCCGCCGTGGGTGGGAGGCCCTCCACTTT. This chain connects TRBV30 to TRBJ1-6; D remains unclear. V lost 4 bases to trimming and J lost 14 bases, with 18 bases between them. There are 13 residues in the CDR3. Germline values: CDR1 GTSNPN, CDR2 SVGIG (reference sequence).